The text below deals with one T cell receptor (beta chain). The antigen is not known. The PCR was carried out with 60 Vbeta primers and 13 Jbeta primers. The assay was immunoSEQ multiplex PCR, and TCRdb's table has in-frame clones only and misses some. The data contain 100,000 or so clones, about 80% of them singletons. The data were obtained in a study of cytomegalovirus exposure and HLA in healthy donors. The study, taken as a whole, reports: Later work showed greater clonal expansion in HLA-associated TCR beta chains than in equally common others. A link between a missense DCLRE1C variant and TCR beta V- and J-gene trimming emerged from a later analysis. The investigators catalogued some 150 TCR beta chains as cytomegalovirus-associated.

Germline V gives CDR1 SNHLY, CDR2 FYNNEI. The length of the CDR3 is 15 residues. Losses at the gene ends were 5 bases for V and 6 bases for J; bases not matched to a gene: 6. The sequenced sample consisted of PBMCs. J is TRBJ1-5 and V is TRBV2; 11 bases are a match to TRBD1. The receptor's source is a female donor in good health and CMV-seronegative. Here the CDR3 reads CASSRTGGTGQPQHF. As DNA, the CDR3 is TGTGCCAGCAGTAGGACAGGGGGCACGGGTCAGCCCCAGCATTTT.